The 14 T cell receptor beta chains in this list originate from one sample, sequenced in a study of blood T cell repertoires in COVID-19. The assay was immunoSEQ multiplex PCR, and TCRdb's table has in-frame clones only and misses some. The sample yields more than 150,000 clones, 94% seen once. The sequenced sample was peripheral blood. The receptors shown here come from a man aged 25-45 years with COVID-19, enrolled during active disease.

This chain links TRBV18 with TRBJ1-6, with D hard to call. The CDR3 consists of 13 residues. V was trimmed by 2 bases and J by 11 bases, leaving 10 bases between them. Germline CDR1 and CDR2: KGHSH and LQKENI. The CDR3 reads CASSPSGDPPLHF. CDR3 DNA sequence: TGTGCCAGCTCACCATCCGGGGATCCACCCCTCCACTTT.

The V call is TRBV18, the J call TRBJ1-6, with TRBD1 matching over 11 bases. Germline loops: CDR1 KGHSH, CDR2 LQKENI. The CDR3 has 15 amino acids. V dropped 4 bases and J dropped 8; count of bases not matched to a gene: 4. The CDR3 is CASSRGTGGDSPLHF. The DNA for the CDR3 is TGTGCCAGCTCACGAGGGACAGGGGGAGATTCACCCCTCCACTTT.

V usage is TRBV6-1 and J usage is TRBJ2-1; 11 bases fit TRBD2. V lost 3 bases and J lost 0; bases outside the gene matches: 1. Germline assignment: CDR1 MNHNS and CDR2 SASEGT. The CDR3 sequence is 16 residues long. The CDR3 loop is CASSDTSGGSYNEQFF. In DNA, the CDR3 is TGTGCCAGCAGTGATACTAGCGGGGGCTCCTACAATGAGCAGTTCTTC.

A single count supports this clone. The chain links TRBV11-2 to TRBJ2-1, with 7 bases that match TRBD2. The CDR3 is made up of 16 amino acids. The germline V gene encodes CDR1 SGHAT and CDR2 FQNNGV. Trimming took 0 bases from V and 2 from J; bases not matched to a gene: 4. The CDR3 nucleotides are TGTGCCAGCAGCTTAGATCCGGGGGGACCCTACAATGAGCAGTTCTTC. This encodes CASSLDPGGPYNEQFF.

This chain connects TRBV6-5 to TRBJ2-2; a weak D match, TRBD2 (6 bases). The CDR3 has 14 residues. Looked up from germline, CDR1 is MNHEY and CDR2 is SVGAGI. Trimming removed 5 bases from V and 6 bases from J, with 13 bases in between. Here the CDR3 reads CASSRDFRAGELFF. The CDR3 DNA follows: TGTGCCAGCAGTCGGGACTTTCGGGCCGGGGAGCTGTTTTTT.

The DNA for the CDR3 is TGCGCCAGCAGGGAACAGGGCTCAAATGAAAAACTGTTTTTT. This codes for CASREQGSNEKLFF. The rearrangement uses TRBV5-1 and TRBJ1-4, with D maybe TRBD1 (6 bases). With 5 bases removed from V and 5 bases from J, the gap between germline ends came to 13 bases. This CDR3 comprises 14 residues. Germline CDR1 reads SGHRS; CDR2 reads YFSETQ.

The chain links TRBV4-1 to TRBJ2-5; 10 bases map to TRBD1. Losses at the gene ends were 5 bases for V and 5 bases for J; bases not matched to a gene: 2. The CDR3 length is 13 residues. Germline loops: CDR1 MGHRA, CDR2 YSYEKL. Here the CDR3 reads CASSEGQGETQYF. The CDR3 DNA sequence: TGCGCCAGCAGCGAGGGACAGGGGGAGACCCAGTACTTC.

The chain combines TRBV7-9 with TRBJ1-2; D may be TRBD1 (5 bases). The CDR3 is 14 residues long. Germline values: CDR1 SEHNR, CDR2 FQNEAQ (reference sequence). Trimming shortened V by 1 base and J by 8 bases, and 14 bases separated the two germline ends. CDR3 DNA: TGTGCCAGCAGCTTAGGGTCCGGGGGTGAAGGCTACACCTTC. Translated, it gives CASSLGSGGEGYTF.

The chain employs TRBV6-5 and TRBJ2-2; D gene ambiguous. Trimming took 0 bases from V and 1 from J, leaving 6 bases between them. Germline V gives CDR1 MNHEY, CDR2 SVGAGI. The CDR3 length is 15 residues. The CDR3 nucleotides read TGTGCCAGCAGTTACTCGGCTGGGAACACCGGGGAGCTGTTTTTT. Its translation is CASSYSAGNTGELFF.

The CDR3 DNA reads as TGCGCCAGCAGCCTGGCCGCGGGCACTGAAGCTTTCTTT. Its translation is CASSLAAGTEAFF. This chain joins TRBV5-1 and TRBJ1-1, with no clear D. This CDR3 comprises 13 residues. Per germline, CDR1 SGHRS and CDR2 YFSETQ. The V end lost 4 bases, the J end lost 4 bases, and 11 bases lay between the germline ends.

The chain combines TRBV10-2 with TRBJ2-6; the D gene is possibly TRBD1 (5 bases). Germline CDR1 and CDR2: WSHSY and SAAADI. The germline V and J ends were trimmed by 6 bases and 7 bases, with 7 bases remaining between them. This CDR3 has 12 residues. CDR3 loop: CASRQGANVLTF. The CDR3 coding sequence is TGCGCCAGCAGGCAGGGTGCCAACGTCCTGACTTTC.

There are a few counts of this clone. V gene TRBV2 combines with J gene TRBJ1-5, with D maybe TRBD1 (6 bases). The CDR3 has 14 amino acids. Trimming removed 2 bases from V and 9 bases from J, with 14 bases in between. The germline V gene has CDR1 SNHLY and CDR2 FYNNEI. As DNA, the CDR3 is TGTGCCAGCAGTGAATTTGGGGGCGTCGGGCCCCAGCATTTT. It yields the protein CASSEFGGVGPQHF. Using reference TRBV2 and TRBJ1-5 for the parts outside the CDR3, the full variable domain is EPEVTQTPSHQVTQMGQEVILRCVPISNHLYFYWYRQILGQKVEFLVSFYNNEISEKSEIFDDQFSVERPDGSNFTLKIRSTKLEDSAMYFCASSEFGGVGPQHFGDGTRLSIL.

The CDR3 region is CASSSNSYSGNTIYF. The CDR3 nucleotides read TGTGCCAGCAGCTCCAACAGTTACTCTGGAAACACCATATATTTT. The gene calls are TRBV11-2 and TRBJ1-3, with D uncertain. Per germline, CDR1 SGHAT and CDR2 FQNNGV. There are 15 residues in the CDR3. Trimming took 4 bases from V and 0 from J, leaving 10 bases between them. Together with reference TRBV11-2 and TRBJ1-3, the CDR3 gives the full variable domain: EAGVAQSPRYKIIEKRQSVAFWCNPISGHATLYWYQQILGQGPKLLIQFQNNGVVDDSQLPKDRFSAERLKGVDSTLKIQPAKLEDSAVYLCASSSNSYSGNTIYFGEGSWLTVV.

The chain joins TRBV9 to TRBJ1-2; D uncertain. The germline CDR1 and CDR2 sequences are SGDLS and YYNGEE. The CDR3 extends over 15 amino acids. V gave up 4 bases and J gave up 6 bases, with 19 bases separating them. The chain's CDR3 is CASSLEPILTNGYTF. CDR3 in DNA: TGTGCCAGCAGCCTAGAACCTATACTAACGAATGGCTACACCTTC. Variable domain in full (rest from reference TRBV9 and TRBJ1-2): DSGVTQTPKHLITATGQRVTLRCSPRSGDLSVYWYQQSLDQGLQFLIQYYNGEERAKGNILERFSAQQFPDLHSELNLSSLELGDSALYFCASSLEPILTNGYTFGSGTRLTVV.